Listed below are T cell receptor beta chains from one sample, sequenced in a study of blood T cell repertoires in COVID-19. TCRdb's copy holds only in-frame clones and misses some; the assay was immunoSEQ multiplex PCR. Of tens of thousands of clones listed, about four fifths are singletons. Sequencing was carried out using peripheral blood. The receptors were sampled from a woman aged 55-69 years with acute or convalescent COVID-19. Both conserved end residues are part of each CDR3. The D gene is left open where the match is weak. Part of the rows lack a size; the others show once, few, many or a class for expanded clones.

size	J	D	V	CDR3	DNA
.	TRBJ2-5	.	TRBV20-1	CSASRTAATQYF	TGCAGTGCTAGTAGAACAGCAGCAACCCAGTACTTC
.	TRBJ2-7	TRBD1	TRBV18	CASSYRGRNSSPTYEQYF	TGTGCCAGCTCCTACAGGGGGCGAAACTCCTCTCCCACCTACGAGCAGTACTTC
.	TRBJ1-1	TRBD1	TRBV19	CASRDRDREAFF	TGTGCCAGTAGGGACCGGGACAGGGAAGCTTTCTTT
few	TRBJ1-4	.	TRBV19	CASSMGGAFNEKLFF	TGTGCCAGTAGTATGGGTGGGGCTTTCAATGAAAAACTGTTTTTT
.	TRBJ1-1	TRBD1	TRBV6-5	CASRQPGQSTEAFF	TGTGCCAGCAGGCAACCGGGACAGTCAACTGAAGCTTTCTTT
.	TRBJ2-4	TRBD2	TRBV4-1	CASSQVAIGLAGLRGENIQYF	TGCGCCAGCAGCCAAGTTGCGATAGGACTAGCGGGACTCCGCGGGGAAAACATTCAGTACTTC
.	TRBJ1-1	TRBD1	TRBV5-1	CASSLGGTGRHLTEAFF	TGCGCCAGCAGCTTGGGTGGGACAGGGAGACATTTGACTGAAGCTTTCTTT
.	TRBJ2-5	.	TRBV19	CATRGGGAYQETQYF	TGTGCCACCAGGGGAGGGGGGGCGTACCAAGAGACCCAGTACTTC
.	TRBJ1-6	TRBD1	TRBV7-7	CASSPGQNSPLHF	TGTGCTAGCAGCCCGGGACAGAATTCACCCCTCCACTTT
.	TRBJ2-5	.	TRBV18	CASSPSDTRAQYF	TGTGCCAGCTCCCCTTCGGACACCCGGGCCCAGTACTTC
.	TRBJ1-5	.	TRBV4-2	CASSLSGNQPQHF	TGTGCCAGCAGCCTCTCGGGCAATCAGCCCCAGCATTTT
.	TRBJ1-2	.	TRBV24-1	CATSDPMGAGYTF	TGTGCCACCAGTGACCCCATGGGGGCTGGCTACACCTTC
.	TRBJ1-2	TRBD1	TRBV6-4	CASSDGDSYGYTF	TGTGCCAGCAGTGACGGGGACAGCTATGGCTACACCTTC
once	TRBJ1-5	TRBD1	TRBV6-5	CASSSTGVNSQPQHF	TGTGCCAGCAGTTCCACAGGGGTTAACAGTCAGCCCCAGCATTTT
.	TRBJ1-5	.	TRBV18	CASSGGNNQPQHF	TGTGCCAGCTCAGGGGGGAACAATCAGCCCCAGCATTTT
.	TRBJ1-3	.	TRBV24-1	CATSEGGSGNTIYF	TGTGCCACCAGTGAGGGGGGGTCCGGAAACACCATATATTTT
.	TRBJ1-5	.	TRBV19	CASSGLQGGGGFSNQPQHF	TGTGCCAGTAGCGGCCTTCAAGGGGGGGGTGGCTTTAGCAATCAGCCCCAGCATTTT
.	TRBJ1-2	.	TRBV28	CASREPNGYTF	TGTGCCAGCAGGGAGCCCAATGGCTACACCTTC
.	TRBJ2-7	TRBD1	TRBV19	CASSSLGTGFNRYEQYF	TGTGCCAGTAGTTCCTTAGGGACAGGATTTAACCGATACGAGCAGTACTTC
.	TRBJ1-2	.	TRBV19	CASSIAGDNYGYTF	TGTGCCAGTAGTATAGCCGGAGACAACTATGGCTACACCTTC
.	TRBJ2-1	.	TRBV29-1	CSLGAYNEQFF	TGCAGCCTTGGGGCTTACAATGAGCAGTTCTTC
.	TRBJ1-6	TRBD1	TRBV19	CASSISGQGNSPLHF	TGTGCCAGTAGTATCTCCGGACAGGGTAATTCACCCCTCCACTTT
once	TRBJ2-3	TRBD2	TRBV5-1	CASSRTSGRSTDTQYF	TGCGCCAGCAGCCGGACTAGCGGGAGAAGCACAGATACGCAGTATTTT
.	TRBJ1-5	.	TRBV7-9	CASSFGGGGDSNQPQHF	TGTGCCAGCAGCTTTGGCGGCGGGGGAGATAGCAATCAGCCCCAGCATTTT
.	TRBJ1-2	TRBD1	TRBV15	CATSRGRDSPYGYTF	TGTGCCACCAGCAGAGGTCGGGACAGCCCTTATGGCTACACCTTC
.	TRBJ1-1	TRBD1	TRBV6-5	CASTETGDAFF	TGTGCCAGCACCGAGACAGGGGACGCTTTCTTT
.	TRBJ1-2	TRBD1	TRBV19	CASSKQGARSGYTF	TGTGCCAGTAGTAAGCAGGGGGCACGGTCTGGGTACACCTTC
.	TRBJ1-2	.	TRBV3-1/TRBV3-2	CASSHEKRGGYTF	TGTGCCAGCAGCCATGAAAAGAGGGGGGGCTACACCTTC
.	TRBJ1-6	.	TRBV11-2	CASSSTQGPYNSPLHF	TGTGCCAGCAGCTCAACACAGGGCCCCTATAATTCACCCCTCCACTTT
.	TRBJ1-2	.	TRBV11-2	CASSLDTGNYGYTF	TGTGCCAGCAGCTTAGACACAGGGAACTATGGCTACACCTTC
few	TRBJ1-6	.	TRBV4-1	CASSQEASGGSNSPLHF	TGCGCCAGCAGCCAAGAAGCCAGTGGGGGCTCAAATTCACCCCTCCACTTT
.	TRBJ1-1	.	TRBV27	CASSLGRQAEAFF	TGTGCCAGCAGTTTGGGCCGACAGGCCGAAGCTTTCTTT
.	TRBJ1-6	.	TRBV5-6	CASSLDSSYSPLHF	TGTGCCAGCAGCTTGGACAGTAGTTATTCACCCCTCCACTTT
.	TRBJ2-3	.	TRBV21-1	CASSNTSGGKCQPSTDTQYF	TGTGCCAGCAGCAACACTAGCGGGGGCAAATGCCAGCCTAGCACAGATACGCAGTATTTT
.	TRBJ2-7	.	TRBV5-5	CASIQEAQGYEQYF	TGTGCCAGCATCCAGGAGGCCCAAGGCTACGAGCAGTACTTC
.	TRBJ1-5	TRBD1	TRBV4-2	CASSHLLRTGNSNQPQHF	TGTGCCAGCAGCCATCTCCTCCGGACAGGGAATAGCAATCAGCCCCAGCATTTT
.	TRBJ1-5	.	TRBV24-1	CATSDTGHNQPQHF	TGTGCCACCAGTGATACAGGACACAATCAGCCCCAGCATTTT
.	TRBJ2-5	.	TRBV5-1	CASSSSRTGETQYF	TGCGCCAGCAGTTCAAGTCGGACGGGGGAGACCCAGTACTTC
.	TRBJ2-5	TRBD2	TRBV6-6	CASSPPSGVETQYF	TGTGCCAGCAGCCCCCCCAGCGGGGTAGAGACCCAGTACTTC
.	TRBJ1-2	.	TRBV4-2	CASSQEAQDYGYTF	TGTGCCAGCAGCCAAGAAGCACAGGACTATGGCTACACCTTC
once	TRBJ1-3	.	TRBV18	CASSLYDGGSGNTIYF	TGTGCCAGCTCACTTTACGACGGAGGCTCTGGAAACACCATATATTTT